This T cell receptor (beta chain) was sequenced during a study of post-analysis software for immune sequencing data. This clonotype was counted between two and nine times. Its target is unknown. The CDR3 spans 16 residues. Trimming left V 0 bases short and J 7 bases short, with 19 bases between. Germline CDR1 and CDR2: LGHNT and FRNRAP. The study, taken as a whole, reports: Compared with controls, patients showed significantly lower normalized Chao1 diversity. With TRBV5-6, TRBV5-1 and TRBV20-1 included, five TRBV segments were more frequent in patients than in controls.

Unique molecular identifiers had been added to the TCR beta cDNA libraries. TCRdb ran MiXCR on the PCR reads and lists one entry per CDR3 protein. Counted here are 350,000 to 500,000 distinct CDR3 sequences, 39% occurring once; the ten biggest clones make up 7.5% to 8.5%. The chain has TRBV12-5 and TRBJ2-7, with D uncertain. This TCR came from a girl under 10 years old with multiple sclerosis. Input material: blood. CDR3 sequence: CASGLVISAALGEQYF. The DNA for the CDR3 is TGTGCTAGTGGTTTGGTAATATCGGCCGCCCTGGGGGAGCAGTACTTC.